This paragraph reports one T cell receptor (beta chain). V was trimmed by 2 bases and J by 6 bases, leaving 13 bases between them. CDR3 length: 14 residues. Germline V gene data show CDR1 as GTSNPN and CDR2 as SVGIG (reference sequence). Time point: persistent/refractory GD, antithyroid drugs over 5 years with positive TRAb. Extracted PBMC RNA gave rise to the TCR library. This record belongs to a study of regulatory T cells in long-lasting Graves disease. Building the TCR beta libraries relied on iRepertoire HTBI primers, and CDR3 regions underwent Arm-PCR. TCRdb passed the multiplex PCR reads through MiXCR, listing each CDR3 protein once. The sample shows hundreds of thousands of distinct CDR3 sequences, about a fifth of them seen only once.

This rearrangement joins TRBV30 to TRBJ1-4, with D perhaps TRBD1 (5 bases). This TCR came from a female donor with Graves disease. The material was peripheral blood mononuclear cells (PBMCs), obtained when the disease was refractory, from a patient treated with antithyroid drugs. For the CDR3, the DNA is TGTGCCTGGAGTAAAGGGACGTCGGATGAAAAACTGTTTTTT. Translating gives CAWSKGTSDEKLFF.